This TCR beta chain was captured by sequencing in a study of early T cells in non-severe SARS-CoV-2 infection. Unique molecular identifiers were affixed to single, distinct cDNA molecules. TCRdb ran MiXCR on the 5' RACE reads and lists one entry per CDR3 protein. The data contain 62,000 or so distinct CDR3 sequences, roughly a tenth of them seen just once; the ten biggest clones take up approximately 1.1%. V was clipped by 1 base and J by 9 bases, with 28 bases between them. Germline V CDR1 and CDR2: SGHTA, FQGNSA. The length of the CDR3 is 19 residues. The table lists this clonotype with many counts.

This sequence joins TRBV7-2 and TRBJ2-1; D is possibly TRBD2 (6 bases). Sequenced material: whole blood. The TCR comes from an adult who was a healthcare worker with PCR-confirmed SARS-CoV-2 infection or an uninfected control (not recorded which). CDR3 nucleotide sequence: TGTGCCAGCAGCTTAGTGCGGGGATCTAGGCGGGCCCAAGCGGGTGAGCAGTTCTTC. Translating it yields CASSLVRGSRRAQAGEQFF.